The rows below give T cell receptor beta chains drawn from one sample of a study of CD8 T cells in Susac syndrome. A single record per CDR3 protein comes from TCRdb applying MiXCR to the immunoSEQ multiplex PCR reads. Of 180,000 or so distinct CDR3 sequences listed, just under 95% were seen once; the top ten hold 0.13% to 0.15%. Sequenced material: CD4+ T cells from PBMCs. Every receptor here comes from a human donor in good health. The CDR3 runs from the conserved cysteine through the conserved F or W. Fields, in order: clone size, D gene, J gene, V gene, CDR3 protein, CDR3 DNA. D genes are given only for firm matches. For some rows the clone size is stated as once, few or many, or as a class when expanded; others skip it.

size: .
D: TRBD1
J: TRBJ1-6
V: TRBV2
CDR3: CASSAQGETSPLHF
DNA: TGTGCCAGCAGTGCACAGGGGGAGACTTCACCCCTCCACTTT

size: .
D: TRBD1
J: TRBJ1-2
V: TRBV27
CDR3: CASSSGQGGNYGYTF
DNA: TGTGCCAGCAGCTCCGGACAGGGGGGGAACTATGGCTACACCTTC

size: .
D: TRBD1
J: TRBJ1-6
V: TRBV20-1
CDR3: CSAKDREGNSPLHF
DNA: TGCAGTGCTAAGGACAGGGAAGGTAATTCACCCCTCCACTTT

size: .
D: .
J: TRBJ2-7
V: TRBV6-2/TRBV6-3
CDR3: CASSYVGLGGGEQYF
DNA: TGTGCCAGCAGTTACGTTGGTCTTGGTGGGGGCGAGCAGTACTTC

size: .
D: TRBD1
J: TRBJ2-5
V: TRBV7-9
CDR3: CASSRDSWGETQYF
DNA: TGTGCCAGCAGCCGGGACAGTTGGGGAGAGACCCAGTACTTC

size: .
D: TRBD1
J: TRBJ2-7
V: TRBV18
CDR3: CASSRGQGNNYEQYF
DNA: TGTGCCAGCTCACGTGGACAGGGGAATAATTACGAGCAGTACTTC

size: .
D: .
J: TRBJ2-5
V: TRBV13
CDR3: CASSAGPMQETQYF
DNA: TGTGCCAGCAGCGCGGGACCCATGCAAGAGACCCAGTACTTC

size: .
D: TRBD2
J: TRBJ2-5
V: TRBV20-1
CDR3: CSALPGLKIQETQYF
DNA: TGCAGTGCGCTTCCGGGACTAAAAATCCAAGAGACCCAGTACTTC

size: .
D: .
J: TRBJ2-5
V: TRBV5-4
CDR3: CASSLMVGSRQETQYF
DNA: TGTGCCAGCAGCTTGATGGTGGGCTCGAGGCAAGAGACCCAGTACTTC

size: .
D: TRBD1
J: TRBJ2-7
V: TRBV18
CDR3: CASSHTDREQYF
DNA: TGTGCCAGCTCACACACGGACAGGGAGCAGTACTTC

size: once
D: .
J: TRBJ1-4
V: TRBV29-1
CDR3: CSVEVRATNEKLFF
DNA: TGCAGCGTTGAAGTCAGGGCTACTAATGAAAAACTGTTTTTT

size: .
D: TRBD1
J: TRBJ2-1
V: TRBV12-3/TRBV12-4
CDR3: CATARTGGETQFF
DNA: TGTGCCACCGCACGGACAGGGGGTGAGACCCAGTTCTTC

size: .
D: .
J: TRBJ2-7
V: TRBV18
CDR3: CASSPLSQPEQYF
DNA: TGTGCCAGCTCACCACTATCACAACCCGAGCAGTACTTC

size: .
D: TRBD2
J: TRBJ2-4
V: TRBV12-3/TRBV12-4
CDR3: CASSLSGGLGKNIQYF
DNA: TGTGCCAGCAGTTTAAGCGGGGGCCTGGGTAAAAACATTCAGTACTTC

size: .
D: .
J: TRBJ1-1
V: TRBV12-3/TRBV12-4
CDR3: CASSLGGAISEAFF
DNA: TGTGCCAGCAGTTTGGGGGGCGCTATCTCTGAAGCTTTCTTT

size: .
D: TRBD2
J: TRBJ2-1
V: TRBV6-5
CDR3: CASSLSGGANEQFF
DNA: TGTGCCAGCAGTCTTAGCGGGGGGGCCAATGAGCAGTTCTTC

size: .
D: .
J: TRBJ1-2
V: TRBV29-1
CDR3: CSVGGADGYTF
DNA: TGCAGCGTTGGTGGGGCCGATGGCTACACCTTC

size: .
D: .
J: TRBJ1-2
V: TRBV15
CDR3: CATSPRGVDGYTF
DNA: TGTGCCACCTCTCCCCGGGGGGTCGATGGCTACACCTTC

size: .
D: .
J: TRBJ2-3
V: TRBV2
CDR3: CASSEGARTDTQYF
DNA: TGTGCCAGCAGTGAAGGTGCGAGGACAGATACGCAGTATTTT

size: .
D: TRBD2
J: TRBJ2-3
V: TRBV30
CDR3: CAWSSAGGRDTQYF
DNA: TGTGCCTGGAGTTCAGCGGGGGGGCGGGATACGCAGTATTTT

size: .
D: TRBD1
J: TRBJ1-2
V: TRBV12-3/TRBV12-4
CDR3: CASSFEGARYTF
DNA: TGTGCCAGCAGTTTTGAGGGGGCGAGGTACACCTTC

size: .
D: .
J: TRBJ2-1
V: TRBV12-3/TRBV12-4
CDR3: CASRPDWSSYNEQFF
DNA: TGTGCCAGCAGGCCGGACTGGAGCTCCTACAATGAGCAGTTCTTC

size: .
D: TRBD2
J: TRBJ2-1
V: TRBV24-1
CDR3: CATSDALAGGPSEQFF
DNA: TGTGCCACCAGTGACGCACTAGCGGGGGGGCCCTCTGAGCAGTTCTTC

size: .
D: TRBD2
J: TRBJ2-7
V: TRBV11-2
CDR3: CASSLAGAGGLYEQYF
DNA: TGTGCCAGCAGCTTAGCGGGAGCGGGGGGGCTCTACGAGCAGTACTTC

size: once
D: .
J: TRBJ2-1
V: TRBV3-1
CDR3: CASNRGSQGEQFF
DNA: TGTGCCAGCAATCGGGGGAGCCAAGGTGAGCAGTTCTTC

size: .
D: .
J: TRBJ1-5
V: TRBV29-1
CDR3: CSVQDGGLAQHF
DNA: TGCAGCGTTCAGGACGGAGGGTTAGCCCAGCATTTT

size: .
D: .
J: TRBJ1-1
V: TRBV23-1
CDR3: CASTAGEAFF
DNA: TGCGCCAGCACGGCAGGAGAAGCTTTCTTT

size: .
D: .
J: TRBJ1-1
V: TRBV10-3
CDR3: CAIRENPQGIVFF
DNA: TGTGCCATCAGAGAAAATCCACAGGGCATCGTTTTCTTT

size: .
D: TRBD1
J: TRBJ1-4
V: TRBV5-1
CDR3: CASSSGQGGEKLFF
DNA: TGCGCCAGCAGCTCAGGACAGGGCGGAGAAAAACTGTTTTTT

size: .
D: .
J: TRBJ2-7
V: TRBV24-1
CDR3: CATSDEREEQYF
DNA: TGTGCCACCAGTGACGAAAGGGAGGAGCAGTACTTC

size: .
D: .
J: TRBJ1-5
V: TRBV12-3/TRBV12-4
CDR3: CASSNVLQPQHF
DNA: TGTGCCAGCAGTAACGTATTACAGCCCCAGCATTTT

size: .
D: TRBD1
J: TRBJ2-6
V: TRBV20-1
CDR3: CSAPDRAAGANVLTF
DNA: TGCAGTGCTCCAGACAGGGCAGCTGGGGCCAACGTCCTGACTTTC

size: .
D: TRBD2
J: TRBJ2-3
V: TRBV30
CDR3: CAWSVSPTSGGGYTQYF
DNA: TGTGCCTGGAGTGTATCCCCGACTAGCGGGGGGGGATATACGCAGTATTTT

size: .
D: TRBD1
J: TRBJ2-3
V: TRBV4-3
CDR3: CASSLRQGGADTQYF
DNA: TGCGCCAGCAGCCTACGACAGGGCGGCGCAGATACGCAGTATTTT

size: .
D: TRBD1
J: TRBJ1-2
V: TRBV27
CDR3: CASSPHGQDNRYGYTF
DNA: TGTGCCAGCAGTCCTCACGGACAGGATAATCGCTATGGCTACACCTTC

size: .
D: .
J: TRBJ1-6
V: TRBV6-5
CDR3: CASSYSATPVGHSPLHF
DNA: TGTGCCAGCAGTTACTCCGCGACCCCCGTCGGGCATTCACCCCTCCACTTT

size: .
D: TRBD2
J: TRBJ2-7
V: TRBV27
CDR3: CASSLSSSGAYEQYF
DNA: TGTGCCAGCAGTTTATCGTCGAGCGGGGCCTACGAGCAGTACTTC

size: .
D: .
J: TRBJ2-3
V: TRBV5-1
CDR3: CASRTQTSTDTQYF
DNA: TGCGCCAGCAGGACTCAAACAAGCACAGATACGCAGTATTTT

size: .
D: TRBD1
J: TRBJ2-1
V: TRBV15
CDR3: CATSRGRGTGNNEQFF
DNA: TGTGCCACCAGCAGAGGTAGGGGGACAGGGAATAATGAGCAGTTCTTC

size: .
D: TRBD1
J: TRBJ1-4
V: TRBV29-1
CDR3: CSVRTGKTTNEKLFF
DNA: TGCAGCGTTCGGACAGGAAAGACAACTAATGAAAAACTGTTTTTT